This TCR beta chain was sequenced in a study of blood T cell repertoires in COVID-19. For the study at large: COVID-19 samples collected from the United States, Italy and Spain covered acute and convalescent phases.

Original handling: Estimated nucleated cell counts came from reference gene primer amplification. The repertoire was sequenced with immunoSEQ multiplex PCR; TCRdb's copy has only in-frame clones and lacks some. V, J and clone size were drawn from that table, and D and trimming were deduced from the DNA. The table has hundreds of thousands of clones, 90% seen once. After removal of 8 bases from V and 3 bases from J, the junction contained 9 bases not matched to a gene. Looked up from germline, CDR1 is GTSNPN and CDR2 is SVGIG (reference sequence). CDR3 length: 13 residues. V and J are TRBV30 and TRBJ1-1; 7 nucleotides agree with TRBD1. This clonotype was obtained from a young man who had been exposed to COVID-19. Sample: PBMCs or T cells enriched from blood (not recorded which). The CDR3 reads CAQNTGTDTEAFF. CDR3 nucleotide sequence: TGTGCCCAGAATACCGGGACAGACACTGAAGCTTTCTTT. Variable domain in full (rest from reference TRBV30 and TRBJ1-1): SQTIHQWPATLVQPVGSPLSLECTVEGTSNPNLYWYRQAAGRGLQLLFYSVGIGQISSEVPQNLSASRPQDRQFILSSKKLLLSDSGFYLCAQNTGTDTEAFFGQGTRLTVV.